A selection of T cell receptor beta chains follows, all from one sample in a study of T cell changes during pregnancy in multiple sclerosis. The data were produced by immunoSEQ multiplex PCR, yet TCRdb's version contains in-frame clones alone and is incomplete. The sample lists tens of thousands of clones; 91% were seen once. Sample: peripheral blood, taken in the first trimester of pregnancy. The receptor set was obtained from a female donor in good health, enrolled as a control in a pregnancy study. CDR3s include the opening cysteine and the closing phenylalanine or tryptophan. A D gene is named only where the DNA matches it firmly. Rows may omit the clone size; those that give it use once, few, many or a size class.

NA	TRBD1	TRBJ1-2	TRBV9	CASSVGDRVGYGYTF	TGTGCCAGCAGCGTAGGCGACAGGGTAGGATATGGCTACACCTTC
NA	TRBD1	TRBJ1-2	TRBV7-8	CASSLSGTGRLYGYTF	TGTGCCAGCAGCTTATCCGGGACAGGGAGACTCTATGGCTACACCTTC
once	TRBD2	TRBJ2-7	TRBV7-2	CASSFSGGLYEQYF	TGTGCCAGCAGCTTTAGCGGGGGCCTCTACGAGCAGTACTTC
NA	TRBD1	TRBJ2-3	TRBV6-4	CASSPSDRATDTQYF	TGTGCCAGCAGTCCCTCCGACAGGGCCACAGATACGCAGTATTTT
once	TRBD1	TRBJ1-2	TRBV7-9	CASSSSRGRNFLANYGYTF	TGTGCCAGCAGCTCATCAAGGGGGCGAAACTTCCTCGCCAACTATGGCTACACCTTC
NA	NA	TRBJ1-2	TRBV29-1	CSVVSTANYGYTF	TGCAGCGTTGTCTCCACAGCTAACTATGGCTACACCTTC
NA	TRBD1	TRBJ1-2	TRBV6-6	CASSYDRGFLSRGYTF	TGTGCCAGCAGTTACGACAGGGGTTTCCTCTCTCGTGGCTACACCTTC
NA	NA	TRBJ1-5	TRBV2	CASRPTAAIDSNQPQHF	TGTGCCAGCAGGCCGACAGCAGCGATAGATAGCAATCAGCCCCAGCATTTT
NA	NA	TRBJ1-3	TRBV7-9	CASSLAQGGGNTIYF	TGTGCCAGCAGCTTGGCACAGGGTGGCGGAAACACCATATATTTT
NA	TRBD1	TRBJ1-2	TRBV19	CASSERDSSNYGYTF	TGTGCCAGTAGTGAAAGGGACAGCAGTAACTATGGCTACACCTTC
NA	TRBD1	TRBJ2-3	TRBV19	CASSRGKGAPGTDTQYF	TGTGCCAGTAGTAGGGGGAAGGGGGCCCCTGGCACAGATACGCAGTATTTT
NA	TRBD1	TRBJ1-2	TRBV4-1	CASSQPGQGNYGYTF	TGCGCCAGCAGCCAACCCGGACAGGGAAACTATGGCTACACCTTC
NA	TRBD1	TRBJ1-3	TRBV7-8	CASGPQGAFGGNTIYF	TGTGCCAGCGGTCCACAGGGGGCATTCGGTGGAAACACCATATATTTT
NA	TRBD1	TRBJ1-4	TRBV27	CASGSEQGIYEKLFF	TGTGCCAGCGGGTCGGAACAGGGGATCTACGAAAAACTGTTTTTT
NA	NA	TRBJ1-5	TRBV4-1	CASSQEWANSPGPQHF	TGCGCCAGCAGCCAAGAGTGGGCGAACAGCCCAGGACCCCAGCATTTT
once	NA	TRBJ2-3	TRBV5-4	CASRSTGISTDTQYF	TGTGCCAGCAGGTCGACAGGAATTAGCACAGATACGCAGTATTTT
NA	NA	TRBJ1-2	TRBV14	CASSQRRFNYGYTF	TGTGCCAGCAGCCAACGGAGGTTTAACTATGGCTACACCTTC
NA	NA	TRBJ2-2	TRBV4-1	CASSQGMAGAGNTGELFF	TGCGCCAGCAGCCAAGGGATGGCGGGGGCCGGGAACACCGGGGAGCTGTTTTTT
NA	NA	TRBJ2-7	TRBV27	CASSLSAPSSYEQYF	TGTGCCAGCAGTTTATCCGCACCGAGCTCCTACGAGCAGTACTTC
NA	NA	TRBJ1-3	TRBV10-3	CAISESVRDNRNTIYF	TGTGCCATCAGTGAGTCGGTCAGGGACAACCGGAACACCATATATTTT
once	NA	TRBJ1-3	TRBV5-4	CASSTQGLGGNTIYF	TGTGCCAGCAGCACTCAGGGGTTGGGGGGAAACACCATATATTTT
NA	NA	TRBJ2-2	TRBV5-8	CASSLDVPGAAGELFF	TGTGCCAGCAGCTTGGACGTTCCGGGTGCGGCCGGGGAGCTGTTTTTT
NA	NA	TRBJ1-5	TRBV9	CASSADGQPDSNQPQHF	TGTGCCAGCAGCGCCGACGGACAGCCCGATAGCAATCAGCCCCAGCATTTT
once	NA	TRBJ1-4	TRBV7-6	CASSLAGQGNEKLFF	TGTGCCAGCAGCTTAGCGGGGCAGGGGAATGAAAAACTGTTTTTT
NA	NA	TRBJ1-5	TRBV5-5	CASSLVTGYSNQPQHF	TGTGCCAGCAGCTTGGTAACCGGGTATAGCAATCAGCCCCAGCATTTT
NA	TRBD2	TRBJ2-1	TRBV5-4	CASSLGSGGSYNEQFF	TGTGCCAGCAGCTTGGGAAGCGGGGGGTCCTACAATGAGCAGTTCTTC
NA	TRBD2	TRBJ2-2	TRBV14	CASSLRSGGQNTGELFF	TGTGCCAGCAGCCTGCGGAGCGGGGGGCAAAACACCGGGGAGCTGTTTTTT
NA	TRBD1	TRBJ2-1	TRBV9	CASSVGDRENEQFF	TGTGCCAGCAGCGTAGGGGACAGGGAGAATGAGCAGTTCTTC
NA	NA	TRBJ2-3	TRBV4-3	CASSQEEPAVSTDTQYF	TGCGCCAGCAGCCAAGAGGAGCCAGCTGTGAGTACAGATACGCAGTATTTT
few	TRBD1	TRBJ1-6	TRBV7-2	CASSLAGQAFNSPLHF	TGTGCCAGCAGCTTGGCCGGACAGGCCTTTAATTCACCCCTCCACTTT
NA	TRBD1	TRBJ1-5	TRBV6-1	CASSEGAGGGNQPQHF	TGTGCCAGCAGTGAAGGAGCAGGGGGCGGCAATCAGCCCCAGCATTTT
NA	TRBD1	TRBJ2-7	TRBV9	CASSVDRDSLSYEQYF	TGTGCCAGCAGCGTAGACCGGGACAGCCTCTCCTACGAGCAGTACTTC
NA	NA	TRBJ2-1	TRBV7-2	CASSGSRQGNEQFF	TGTGCCAGCAGCGGGTCACGGCAGGGCAATGAGCAGTTCTTC
NA	TRBD1	TRBJ2-7	TRBV5-1	CASSLRQGVVYEQYF	TGCGCCAGCAGCTTGAGACAGGGGGTGGTCTACGAGCAGTACTTC
NA	TRBD2	TRBJ2-1	TRBV6-6	CASHGLEVHEQFF	TGTGCCAGCCACGGACTAGAGGTCCATGAGCAGTTCTTC
NA	NA	TRBJ2-5	TRBV28	CASMPLYSGSETQYF	TGTGCCAGCATGCCCCTTTATTCGGGGTCAGAGACCCAGTACTTC
NA	TRBD2	TRBJ2-5	TRBV7-8	CASSLVSGGQETQYF	TGTGCCAGCAGCTTAGTTAGCGGGGGGCAAGAGACCCAGTACTTC
NA	NA	TRBJ1-1	TRBV4-3	CASSQDLRQGEAFF	TGCGCCAGCAGCCAAGATCTGAGGCAGGGTGAAGCTTTCTTT
NA	TRBD1	TRBJ1-3	TRBV19	CASSTWTGNSGNTIYF	TGTGCCAGTAGTACTTGGACAGGAAACTCTGGAAACACCATATATTTT
NA	TRBD2	TRBJ2-1	TRBV28	CASILGLAGGSEQFF	TGTGCCAGCATCCTAGGGCTAGCGGGGGGGAGTGAGCAGTTCTTC
NA	NA	TRBJ2-7	TRBV25-1	CASNAGTSEQYF	TGTGCCAGCAACGCCGGTACTAGCGAGCAGTACTTC
NA	TRBD2	TRBJ2-6	TRBV28	CASSFGLSGGAGSGANVLTF	TGTGCCAGCAGTTTCGGTTTAAGCGGGGGGGCCGGGTCTGGGGCCAACGTCCTGACTTTC
NA	NA	TRBJ2-3	TRBV10-1	CASSRGTDTQYF	TGCGCCAGCAGCCGGGGCACAGATACGCAGTATTTT
NA	TRBD1	TRBJ2-3	TRBV15	CATSIRGQGTDTQYF	TGTGCCACCAGCATTAGGGGGCAGGGGACAGATACGCAGTATTTT
NA	TRBD1	TRBJ2-7	TRBV10-3	CAISGTGDEQYF	TGTGCCATCAGCGGGACAGGGGACGAGCAGTACTTC
NA	TRBD1	TRBJ1-2	TRBV9	CASSADRASRGYTF	TGTGCCAGCAGCGCAGACAGGGCCTCTCGTGGCTACACCTTC
NA	NA	TRBJ1-6	TRBV5-6	CASSRRASWNSPLHF	TGTGCCAGCAGCCGGCGGGCCTCATGGAATTCACCCCTCCACTTT
NA	TRBD2	TRBJ2-1	TRBV5-1	CASSLMTSGGEEQFF	TGCGCCAGCAGCTTGATGACTAGCGGGGGGGAAGAGCAGTTCTTC
NA	TRBD1	TRBJ1-2	TRBV18	CASFTGATNYGYTF	TGTGCCAGCTTCACAGGGGCGACTAACTATGGCTACACCTTC